Listed below are T cell receptor beta chains from one sample, sequenced in a study of cytomegalovirus exposure and HLA in healthy donors. Profiling relied on immunoSEQ multiplex PCR, and the TCRdb table lists in-frame clones only, not all of them. The sample comprises 150,000 or so clones, around 80% of which are singletons, and 13% to 15% rests with the top ten. Sequenced: PBMCs. These receptors came from a woman aged 40 to 55 in good health and CMV-seronegative. Each CDR3 is given with its conserved first and last residue. Each record gives: CDR3 DNA, CDR3 protein, V gene, D gene, J gene, clone size, CDR3 length. A D gene is named only where the DNA matches it firmly. The size field is filled for only some rows; it gives once, few, many or a size class.

CDR3 DNA: TGTGCCAGCAGCTTAGGGCTAGCGGGTAGCACAGATACGCAGTATTTT
CDR3 protein: CASSLGLAGSTDTQYF
V gene: TRBV7-6
D gene: TRBD2
J gene: TRBJ2-3
clone size: once
CDR3 length: 16

CDR3 DNA: TGCGCCAGCAGCTTGGGGGCTGGTGGCAAAAACATTCAGTACTTC
CDR3 protein: CASSLGAGGKNIQYF
V gene: TRBV5-1
D gene: -
J gene: TRBJ2-4
clone size: -
CDR3 length: 15

CDR3 DNA: TGCGCCAGCAGTGAGCCCTGGACAGGCGGGGAGACCCAGTACTTC
CDR3 protein: CASSEPWTGGETQYF
V gene: TRBV10-2
D gene: TRBD1
J gene: TRBJ2-5
clone size: -
CDR3 length: 15

CDR3 DNA: TGTGCCACCACCCAGGACAGGCAGCAGTTCTTC
CDR3 protein: CATTQDRQQFF
V gene: TRBV15
D gene: TRBD1
J gene: TRBJ2-1
clone size: -
CDR3 length: 11

CDR3 DNA: TGTGCCAGCAGCTCAGCCCGGACAGGCTGGTGGGACGAGCAGTACTTC
CDR3 protein: CASSSARTGWWDEQYF
V gene: TRBV7-8
D gene: TRBD1
J gene: TRBJ2-7
clone size: few
CDR3 length: 16

CDR3 DNA: TGTGCCACCCTCGTGTTCCAAGAGACCCAGTACTTC
CDR3 protein: CATLVFQETQYF
V gene: TRBV7-8
D gene: -
J gene: TRBJ2-5
clone size: once
CDR3 length: 12

CDR3 DNA: TGCAGCGTCTCCCGGGGGACCACTGAAGCTTTCTTT
CDR3 protein: CSVSRGTTEAFF
V gene: TRBV29-1
D gene: -
J gene: TRBJ1-1
clone size: -
CDR3 length: 12

CDR3 DNA: TGTGCCAGCAGTGGGGGGGTCGTTGGGAACTATGGCTACACCTTC
CDR3 protein: CASSGGVVGNYGYTF
V gene: TRBV28
D gene: -
J gene: TRBJ1-2
clone size: -
CDR3 length: 15

CDR3 DNA: -
CDR3 protein: CASSLFLYSTDTQYF
V gene: TRBV28
D gene: -
J gene: TRBJ2-3
clone size: -
CDR3 length: 15

CDR3 DNA: TGTGCCAGCAGCTTAGTATCCGGCTCTGGGGCCAACGGCCTGACTTTC
CDR3 protein: CASSLVSGSGANGLTF
V gene: TRBV7-6
D gene: -
J gene: TRBJ2-6
clone size: -
CDR3 length: 16

CDR3 DNA: TGTGCCACCGCGGGGACTAGTAACGACGAGCAGTACTTC
CDR3 protein: CATAGTSNDEQYF
V gene: TRBV2
D gene: TRBD2
J gene: TRBJ2-7
clone size: once
CDR3 length: 13

CDR3 DNA: TGTGCCAGTAGTATACCGGGGTATGACGGCTACACCTTC
CDR3 protein: CASSIPGYDGYTF
V gene: TRBV19
D gene: -
J gene: TRBJ1-2
clone size: -
CDR3 length: 13

CDR3 DNA: TGTGCCAGCACAAGGGGTTTGGCTAATGAAAAACTGTTTTTT
CDR3 protein: CASTRGLANEKLFF
V gene: TRBV6-6
D gene: -
J gene: TRBJ1-4
clone size: -
CDR3 length: 14

CDR3 DNA: TGTGCCAGCAGCACGGAGGACAGACTTCTTCCCTACGAGCAGTACTTC
CDR3 protein: CASSTEDRLLPYEQYF
V gene: TRBV21-1
D gene: -
J gene: TRBJ2-7
clone size: -
CDR3 length: 16

CDR3 DNA: TGTGCCAGCAGTGAATTCCCCCAGGGGTCTACTGAAGCTTTCTTT
CDR3 protein: CASSEFPQGSTEAFF
V gene: TRBV6-1
D gene: -
J gene: TRBJ1-1
clone size: -
CDR3 length: 15

CDR3 DNA: TGCGCCAGCAGCGTTCGAGCGGGAGGGCCGCACGAGCAGTACTTC
CDR3 protein: CASSVRAGGPHEQYF
V gene: TRBV4-3
D gene: TRBD2
J gene: TRBJ2-7
clone size: -
CDR3 length: 15

CDR3 DNA: TGTGCCAGCAGCTGGGGGGGACCCCAAATGGTCAATGAGCAGTTCTTC
CDR3 protein: CASSWGGPQMVNEQFF
V gene: TRBV7-2
D gene: TRBD2
J gene: TRBJ2-1
clone size: once
CDR3 length: 16

CDR3 DNA: TGTGCCAGCAGTGACTCAGGCTGGGTGGACAGGTGGAGCTCCTACAATGAGCAGTTCTTC
CDR3 protein: CASSDSGWVDRWSSYNEQFF
V gene: TRBV6-4
D gene: TRBD1
J gene: TRBJ2-1
clone size: -
CDR3 length: 20

CDR3 DNA: TGTGCCATCGGACAGTATACGCAGTATTTT
CDR3 protein: CAIGQYTQYF
V gene: TRBV2
D gene: -
J gene: TRBJ2-3
clone size: -
CDR3 length: 10

CDR3 DNA: TGTGCCAGCAGTGAAACGACGTCTGGGGCCAACGGCCTGACTTTC
CDR3 protein: CASSETTSGANGLTF
V gene: TRBV2
D gene: -
J gene: TRBJ2-6
clone size: -
CDR3 length: 15

CDR3 DNA: TGTGCCAGCAGCTTAGTGGCGGGGCTTTCCACCGGGGAGCTGTTTTTT
CDR3 protein: CASSLVAGLSTGELFF
V gene: TRBV7-2
D gene: -
J gene: TRBJ2-2
clone size: -
CDR3 length: 16

CDR3 DNA: TGTGCCAGCAGCCAACCGGGACAGGGCAATCAGCCCCAGCATTTT
CDR3 protein: CASSQPGQGNQPQHF
V gene: TRBV6-6
D gene: TRBD1
J gene: TRBJ1-5
clone size: once
CDR3 length: 15

CDR3 DNA: TGTGCCAGCATCGGGCAGGGGGGAGGTTCACCCCTCCACTTT
CDR3 protein: CASIGQGGGSPLHF
V gene: TRBV2
D gene: TRBD1
J gene: TRBJ1-6
clone size: -
CDR3 length: 14

CDR3 DNA: TGTGCCAGCAACCTAGGACAGGCCGGCATCGGGGAGCTGTTTTTT
CDR3 protein: CASNLGQAGIGELFF
V gene: TRBV4-2
D gene: TRBD1
J gene: TRBJ2-2
clone size: -
CDR3 length: 15

CDR3 DNA: TGTGCCGGTGGGAGACAGGCTAATGAAAAACTGTTTTTT
CDR3 protein: CAGGRQANEKLFF
V gene: TRBV30
D gene: -
J gene: TRBJ1-4
clone size: -
CDR3 length: 13

CDR3 DNA: TGTGCCAGCGGCGACAGCAACACTGAAGCTTTCTTT
CDR3 protein: CASGDSNTEAFF
V gene: TRBV28
D gene: -
J gene: TRBJ1-1
clone size: -
CDR3 length: 12

CDR3 DNA: TGTGCCAGCAGCGGTGAGCGGGGTGGCAGTCAGTACTTC
CDR3 protein: CASSGERGGSQYF
V gene: TRBV6-1
D gene: TRBD2
J gene: TRBJ2-4
clone size: once
CDR3 length: 13

CDR3 DNA: TGTGCCAGCAGCGGAGCGAGCGGGAGGGCCGTCTACGAGCAGTACTTC
CDR3 protein: CASSGASGRAVYEQYF
V gene: TRBV7-9
D gene: TRBD2
J gene: TRBJ2-7
clone size: -
CDR3 length: 16

CDR3 DNA: TGTGCCAGCAGCCAAGCAGGACAGGGCGGCGAGACCCAGTACTTC
CDR3 protein: CASSQAGQGGETQYF
V gene: TRBV6-5
D gene: TRBD1
J gene: TRBJ2-5
clone size: -
CDR3 length: 15

CDR3 DNA: TGTGCCAGCAGGGGGTTAGGAGGGGATGGCAATCAGCCCCAGCATTTT
CDR3 protein: CASRGLGGDGNQPQHF
V gene: TRBV2
D gene: -
J gene: TRBJ1-5
clone size: -
CDR3 length: 16

CDR3 DNA: TGCAGCGCCTTGGTCAGGGTTGGGAAAGAGACCCAGTACTTC
CDR3 protein: CSALVRVGKETQYF
V gene: TRBV29-1
D gene: -
J gene: TRBJ2-5
clone size: -
CDR3 length: 14

CDR3 DNA: TGTTCCAGCAGCCAACCCCCCGGACAGGGCTTGTATGGCTACACCTTC
CDR3 protein: CSSSQPPGQGLYGYTF
V gene: TRBV7-9
D gene: TRBD1
J gene: TRBJ1-2
clone size: -
CDR3 length: 16

CDR3 DNA: TGTGCCAGCAGCGGACTAGCGGGAGCGGGGGAGCAGTTCTTC
CDR3 protein: CASSGLAGAGEQFF
V gene: TRBV11-2
D gene: TRBD2
J gene: TRBJ2-1
clone size: -
CDR3 length: 14

CDR3 DNA: TGTGCCAGCAGCGGACAGGGTTACTATGGCTACACCTTC
CDR3 protein: CASSGQGYYGYTF
V gene: TRBV9
D gene: TRBD1
J gene: TRBJ1-2
clone size: few
CDR3 length: 13

CDR3 DNA: TGCGCCAGCAGCTTGGAGGGACTAGCTGACAATGAGCAGTTCTTC
CDR3 protein: CASSLEGLADNEQFF
V gene: TRBV5-1
D gene: TRBD2
J gene: TRBJ2-1
clone size: -
CDR3 length: 15

CDR3 DNA: TGTGCCACCAGCAGACCATTCCGGACAGCATCTGGAAACACCATATATTTT
CDR3 protein: CATSRPFRTASGNTIYF
V gene: TRBV15
D gene: -
J gene: TRBJ1-3
clone size: -
CDR3 length: 17

CDR3 DNA: TGCGCCAGCAGCCAAGATCCCAGGGTCTTCAATCAGCCCCAGCATTTT
CDR3 protein: CASSQDPRVFNQPQHF
V gene: TRBV4-1
D gene: -
J gene: TRBJ1-5
clone size: -
CDR3 length: 16

CDR3 DNA: TGTGCCAGCAGTCCTATGGAGGGCAATGAGCAGTTCTTC
CDR3 protein: CASSPMEGNEQFF
V gene: TRBV6-5
D gene: -
J gene: TRBJ2-1
clone size: -
CDR3 length: 13

CDR3 DNA: TGTGCCAGCAGCTTAGCGTCGGGACTAGCTCCGGCCTACGAGCAGTACTTC
CDR3 protein: CASSLASGLAPAYEQYF
V gene: TRBV7-6
D gene: TRBD2
J gene: TRBJ2-7
clone size: -
CDR3 length: 17

CDR3 DNA: TGTGCCATCAGTGGGGAGGGGACTTTTAGCTCCTACAATGAGCAGTTCTTC
CDR3 protein: CAISGEGTFSSYNEQFF
V gene: TRBV10-3
D gene: TRBD2
J gene: TRBJ2-1
clone size: -
CDR3 length: 17

CDR3 DNA: TGTGCCAGCAGTTCAGGACTAGCGGGAGTCCCGGAGCCCACAGATACGCAGTATTTT
CDR3 protein: CASSSGLAGVPEPTDTQYF
V gene: TRBV2
D gene: TRBD2
J gene: TRBJ2-3
clone size: few
CDR3 length: 19

CDR3 DNA: TGTGCCAGCAGCTCAGGACTAGCGGGAGTTCAGGGTGAGCAGTTCTTC
CDR3 protein: CASSSGLAGVQGEQFF
V gene: TRBV7-2
D gene: TRBD2
J gene: TRBJ2-1
clone size: -
CDR3 length: 16

CDR3 DNA: TGTGCCAGCAGCTTAATATCGGACACCGGGGAGCTGTTTTTT
CDR3 protein: CASSLISDTGELFF
V gene: TRBV7-3
D gene: -
J gene: TRBJ2-2
clone size: -
CDR3 length: 14

CDR3 DNA: TGCAGTGCTCAATCCTACGAGCAGTACTTC
CDR3 protein: CSAQSYEQYF
V gene: TRBV20-1
D gene: -
J gene: TRBJ2-7
clone size: -
CDR3 length: 10

CDR3 DNA: TGTGCCAGCAGCGTAGGAGGGGGTTGGCCCCTCCACTTT
CDR3 protein: CASSVGGGWPLHF
V gene: TRBV9
D gene: -
J gene: TRBJ1-6
clone size: once
CDR3 length: 13

CDR3 DNA: TGTGCCAGCAGACTTGGAGGGATCATGCTAGCGGGTCAATACAATGAGCAGTTCTTC
CDR3 protein: CASRLGGIMLAGQYNEQFF
V gene: TRBV27
D gene: TRBD2
J gene: TRBJ2-1
clone size: -
CDR3 length: 19

CDR3 DNA: TGTGCCAGCAGCGTAGATGGTAGAGAACCTAGCACAGATACGCAGTATTTT
CDR3 protein: CASSVDGREPSTDTQYF
V gene: TRBV9
D gene: -
J gene: TRBJ2-3
clone size: -
CDR3 length: 17

CDR3 DNA: TGTGCCATCAGTGAGTCGTTTCGGGACAATGGGGAAAAACTGTTTTTT
CDR3 protein: CAISESFRDNGEKLFF
V gene: TRBV10-3
D gene: -
J gene: TRBJ1-4
clone size: -
CDR3 length: 16

CDR3 DNA: TGTGCCAGCAGCTTAGGTGCAGGGGCAGGTTACGAGCAGTACTTC
CDR3 protein: CASSLGAGAGYEQYF
V gene: TRBV7-3
D gene: -
J gene: TRBJ2-7
clone size: -
CDR3 length: 15

CDR3 DNA: TGTGCCAGCAGCTCGCCCCCCGACAGGGGACGGACTGAAGCTTTCTTT
CDR3 protein: CASSSPPDRGRTEAFF
V gene: TRBV7-9
D gene: TRBD1
J gene: TRBJ1-1
clone size: -
CDR3 length: 16

CDR3 DNA: TGTGCCAGCAGGACGGACAGTCACACTGAAGCTTTCTTT
CDR3 protein: CASRTDSHTEAFF
V gene: TRBV11-3
D gene: -
J gene: TRBJ1-1
clone size: -
CDR3 length: 13

CDR3 DNA: TGTGCCACCAGCAGGGACAGCTCTGGGGCCAACGGCCTGACTTTC
CDR3 protein: CATSRDSSGANGLTF
V gene: TRBV15
D gene: -
J gene: TRBJ2-6
clone size: few
CDR3 length: 15

CDR3 DNA: TGCGCCAGCAGCTTGGCGACAGGGCTGTGGGAGACCCAGTACTTC
CDR3 protein: CASSLATGLWETQYF
V gene: TRBV5-1
D gene: TRBD1
J gene: TRBJ2-5
clone size: -
CDR3 length: 15

CDR3 DNA: TGTGCCAGTAGTGCCAGCAGTGGGCTGAGCACTGAAGCTTTCTTT
CDR3 protein: CASSASSGLSTEAFF
V gene: TRBV19
D gene: -
J gene: TRBJ1-1
clone size: -
CDR3 length: 15

CDR3 DNA: TGTGCCAGCAGCCGGGACGGAACGGGGGTCGCCGGGGAGCTGTTTTTT
CDR3 protein: CASSRDGTGVAGELFF
V gene: TRBV5-5
D gene: -
J gene: TRBJ2-2
clone size: -
CDR3 length: 16